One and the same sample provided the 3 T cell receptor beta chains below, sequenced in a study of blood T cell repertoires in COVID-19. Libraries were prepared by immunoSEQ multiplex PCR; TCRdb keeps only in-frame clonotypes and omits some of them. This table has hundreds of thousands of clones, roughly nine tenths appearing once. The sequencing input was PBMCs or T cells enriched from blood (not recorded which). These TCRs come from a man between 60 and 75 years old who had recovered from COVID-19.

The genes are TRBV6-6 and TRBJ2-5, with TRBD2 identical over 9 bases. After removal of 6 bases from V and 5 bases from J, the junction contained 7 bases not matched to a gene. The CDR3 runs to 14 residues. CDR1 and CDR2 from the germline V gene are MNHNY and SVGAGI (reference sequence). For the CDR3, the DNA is TGTGCCAGCAGGAAGGTAGCGGGAGTTGAGACCCAGTACTTC. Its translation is CASRKVAGVETQYF.

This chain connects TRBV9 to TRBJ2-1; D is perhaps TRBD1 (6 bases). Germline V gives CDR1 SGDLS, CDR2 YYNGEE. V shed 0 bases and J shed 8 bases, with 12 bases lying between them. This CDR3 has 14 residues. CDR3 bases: TGTGCCAGCAGCGTAGACAGGGTCGTGGATGAGCAGTTCTTC. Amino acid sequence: CASSVDRVVDEQFF.

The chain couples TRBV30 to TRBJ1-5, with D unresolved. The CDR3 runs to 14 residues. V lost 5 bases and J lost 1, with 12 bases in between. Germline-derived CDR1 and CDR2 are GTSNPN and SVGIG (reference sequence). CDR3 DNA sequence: TGTGCCTGGGACCCTACGGGGAGCAATCAGCCCCAGCATTTT. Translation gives CAWDPTGSNQPQHF.